Following are 19 T cell receptor beta chains from one sample sequenced in a study of blood T cell repertoires in COVID-19. Repertoires were generated with immunoSEQ multiplex PCR, while TCRdb's copy carries only in-frame clones and drops some. The sample records 90,000 to 120,000 clones, roughly 70% being singletons. Sequencing was performed on peripheral blood. These receptor sequences come from a woman aged 40 to 55 with acute or convalescent COVID-19.

The chain joins TRBV6-5 to TRBJ2-4; TRBD2 aligns across 7 bases. Looked up from germline, CDR1 is MNHEY and CDR2 is SVGAGI. The length of the CDR3 is 14 residues. J gave up 5 bases and V 8 bases, and 9 bases lay outside the gene matches. CDR3 loop: CASGSGRAENIQYF. DNA for the CDR3: TGTGCCAGCGGGTCGGGGAGGGCCGAAAACATTCAGTACTTC.

Concerning this clone: Other DNA sequences of this sample code for an identical CDR3. The V and J genes are TRBV5-1 and TRBJ1-4; D not certain. This CDR3 spans 14 amino acids. Germline loops: CDR1 SGHRS, CDR2 YFSETQ. V lost 0 bases, J lost 0 bases, and 3 bases lay in between. The CDR3 loop is CASSLAATNEKLFF. In DNA, the CDR3 is TGCGCCAGCAGCTTGGCAGCAACTAATGAAAAACTGTTTTTT.

The chain employs TRBV7-3 and TRBJ2-1, with 7 nucleotides matching TRBD2. This CDR3 region has 15 residues. Germline V gene sequence: CDR1 SGHTA, CDR2 FQGTGA. J was trimmed by 0 bases and V by 5 bases; bases with no gene match: 4. The CDR3 DNA reads TGTGCCAGCAGCAAATGGGGGGGCTCCTACAATGAGCAGTTCTTC. It encodes CASSKWGGSYNEQFF.

A few counts support this clone. The J gene is TRBJ1-1, the V gene TRBV25-1, with D perhaps TRBD1 (5 bases). There are 15 residues in the CDR3. V shed 0 bases and J shed 4 bases, with 12 bases lying between them. Germline V gene lookup returns CDR1 MGHDK and CDR2 SYGVNS. CDR3 in DNA: TGTGCCAGCAGTGAATATCCCCAGGGAGGCACTGAAGCTTTCTTT. This translates into CASSEYPQGGTEAFF. The full variable domain, completed using reference TRBV25-1 and TRBJ1-1, is EADIYQTPRYLVIGTGKKITLECSQTMGHDKMYWYQQDPGMELHLIHYSYGVNSTEKGDLSSESTVSRIRTEHFPLTLESARPSHTSQYLCASSEYPQGGTEAFFGQGTRLTVV.

Comments on this clone: The identical CDR3 is also encoded by other nucleotide sequences in the sample. The chain is built from TRBV2 and TRBJ2-7; TRBD1 matches at 9 bases. The J segment lost 2 bases and the V segment lost 4 bases, leaving 3 bases of the junction unmatched. CDR1 and CDR2 from the germline V gene are SNHLY and FYNNEI. The CDR3 is 14 amino acids. Here the CDR3 reads CASSVGQGPYEQYF. The CDR3 DNA reads TGTGCCAGCAGTGTAGGACAGGGGCCCTACGAGCAGTACTTC.

The rearrangement uses TRBV9 and TRBJ2-3; 8 positions agree with TRBD2. The V gene's germline CDR1 is SGDLS and CDR2 YYNGEE. V lost 4 bases and J lost 3; bases outside the gene matches: 13. The CDR3 is 17 amino acids. CDR3 amino acids: CASSSSTGGARTDTQYF. CDR3 nucleotide sequence: TGTGCCAGCAGCTCCTCTACCGGGGGGGCCAGGACAGATACGCAGTATTTT.

The V call is TRBV24-1, the J call TRBJ2-5; 7 positions match TRBD2. The CDR3 has 14 residues. CDR1 and CDR2 from the germline V gene are KGHDR and SFDVKD. V dropped 4 bases and J dropped 4; count of bases not matched to a gene: 5. CDR3 protein: CATSEPGRGETQYF. For the CDR3, the DNA is TGTGCCACCAGTGAGCCAGGGAGGGGAGAGACCCAGTACTTC.

This clone was counted only a few times. This chain connects TRBV2 to TRBJ1-5, with a possible D match to TRBD1 (5 bases). V shed 3 bases and J shed 5 bases, with 14 bases lying between them. CDR3 size: 15 residues. Germline CDR1 is SNHLY and CDR2 is FYNNEI. The CDR3 here is CASSDGGVNYQPQHF. Here the CDR3 DNA reads TGTGCCAGCAGTGACGGGGGGGTAAACTATCAGCCCCAGCATTTT.

The CDR3 DNA is TGTGCCTGGAGTGTTGGGCCCTCTAACTATGGCTACACCTTC. It translates to CAWSVGPSNYGYTF. The chain is built from TRBV30 and TRBJ1-2; D is undetermined. Per the germline V gene, CDR1 is GTSNPN and CDR2 is SVGIG (reference sequence). V dropped 0 bases and J dropped 0 bases, with 8 bases sitting between them. This CDR3 has 14 amino acids.

The chain uses TRBV7-2 and TRBJ1-5; possible D gene TRBD1, 6 bases. Trimming shortened V by 4 bases and J by 7 bases, and 14 bases separated the two germline ends. From germline, CDR1 is SGHTA and CDR2 FQGNSA. CDR3 size: 14 residues. CDR3 residues: CASSSQGKEQPQHF. CDR3 DNA sequence: TGTGCCAGCAGCTCACAGGGAAAGGAACAGCCCCAGCATTTT.

The rearrangement uses TRBV6-6 and TRBJ1-2; a possible D gene is TRBD1 (6 bases). This CDR3 has 17 amino acids. V was pared by 5 bases and J by 0 bases, with 19 bases between. Germline V gene lookup returns CDR1 MNHNY and CDR2 SVGAGI (reference sequence). CDR3 in DNA: TGTGCCAGCAGTCTAACGACAGGTCCGACTTCTAACTATGGCTACACCTTC. Residues: CASSLTTGPTSNYGYTF.

A single count supports this clone. The CDR3 nucleotides are TGTGCCAGTAGTATTCGTGGACAGGGGATGACGCAGTATTTT. Translation gives CASSIRGQGMTQYF. The chain links TRBV19 to TRBJ2-3; 9 positions agree with TRBD1. This CDR3 contains 14 residues. The ends lost 3 bases at V and 9 bases at J; junction bases unmatched: 7. CDR1 is LNHDA and CDR2 is SQIVND in the germline V gene (reference sequence). The whole variable domain, filled in from reference TRBV19 and TRBJ2-3, reads DGGITQSPKYLFRKEGQNVTLSCEQNLNHDAMYWYRQDPGQGLRLIYYSQIVNDFQKGDIAEGYSVSREKKESFPLTVTSAQKNPTAFYLCASSIRGQGMTQYFGPGTRLTVL.

This chain uses TRBV12-3 or TRBV12-4 with TRBJ2-1; a possible D gene is TRBD1 (6 bases). V gave up 7 bases and J gave up 10 bases, with 17 bases separating them. This CDR3 comprises 13 residues. CDR3 in DNA: TGTGCCAGCACCCTAGGACAGTTCGGGGAGCAGTTCTTC. Encoded protein: CASTLGQFGEQFF.

The gene calls are TRBV2 and TRBJ2-5; D is ambiguous. The germline V and J ends were trimmed by 10 bases and 1 base, with 13 bases remaining between them. CDR1 is SNHLY, CDR2 FYNNEI, per germline. The CDR3 spans 13 residues. The CDR3 loop reads CAIQTWAQETQYF. The CDR3 bases are TGTGCCATACAGACCTGGGCCCAAGAGACCCAGTACTTC.

This chain joins TRBV5-5 and TRBJ1-6; 8 nucleotides align to TRBD1. There are 16 residues in the CDR3. Germline V CDR1 and CDR2: SGHKS, YYEKEE (reference sequence). The V and J ends lost 3 bases and 8 bases, in that order; junction bases with no gene match: 10. CDR3: CASSWDRLSIYSPLHF. The CDR3 DNA follows: TGTGCCAGCAGCTGGGACAGGCTTTCTATTTATTCACCCCTCCACTTT. Looking up the rest from reference TRBV5-5 and TRBJ1-6 gives the full variable domain: DAGVTQSPTHLIKTRGQQVTLRCSPISGHKSVSWYQQVLGQGPQFIFQYYEKEERGRGNFPDRFSARQFPNYSSELNVNALLLGDSALYLCASSWDRLSIYSPLHFGNGTRLTVT.

V gene TRBV15 combines with J gene TRBJ2-5, with 7 nucleotides matching TRBD1. The V gene end was trimmed by 3 bases and the J gene end by 4 bases; junction bases not matched to a gene: 8. This CDR3 region has 15 residues. Germline V gene lookup returns CDR1 LNHNV and CDR2 YYDKDF (reference sequence). In nucleotides, the CDR3 is TGTGCCACCAGCAGCGGGACAGTGGTCGTAGAGACCCAGTACTTC. This encodes CATSSGTVVVETQYF.

The chain combines TRBV14 with TRBJ1-2; possible D gene TRBD1, 6 bases. This CDR3 region has 13 residues. The germline V and J ends were trimmed by 7 bases and 4 bases, with 13 bases remaining between them. Germline-derived CDR1 and CDR2 are SGHDN and FVKESK. The CDR3 reads CASNLGRGYGYTF. The CDR3 bases are TGTGCCAGCAACCTGGGCAGGGGCTATGGCTACACCTTC. Supplemented by reference TRBV14 and TRBJ1-2, the full variable domain reads EAGVTQFPSHSVIEKGQTVTLRCDPISGHDNLYWYRRVMGKEIKFLLHFVKESKQDESGMPNNRFLAERTGGTYSTLKVQPAELEDSGVYFCASNLGRGYGYTFGSGTRLTVV.

V is TRBV29-1 and J is TRBJ1-5, with TRBD1 matching 7 bases. CDR1 SQVTM and CDR2 ANQGSEA come from the germline V gene. The length of the CDR3 is 13 residues. The junction had 5 bases not matched to a gene; V was cut back by 4 bases and J by 5 bases. Here the CDR3 reads CSVVEGADQPQHF. The CDR3 DNA reads as TGCAGCGTTGTTGAGGGGGCGGATCAGCCCCAGCATTTT.

This chain uses TRBV19 with TRBJ2-3; 9 bases align to TRBD2. Germline V CDR1 and CDR2: LNHDA, SQIVND (reference sequence). This CDR3 spans 14 amino acids. Trimming at V came to 6 bases and at J to 8 bases, leaving 9 bases not matched to a gene. The chain's CDR3 is CASSQTGGGVTQYF. Written as DNA, the CDR3 is TGTGCCAGTAGCCAAACTGGCGGGGGGGTTACGCAGTATTTT.